This TCR beta chain is drawn from a study of metastatic and nonmetastatic thyroid tumors. Study summary: The authors compared repertoires across blood and tumor or nodule tissue from malignant and benign thyroid patients. Findings and limits, study-wide: The reported finding was significantly higher TCR beta diversity in malignant thyroid tumors relative to benign nodules, in blood and tumor.

Deletions cut 6 bases from V and 1 base from J, with 19 bases between. This CDR3 region has 16 residues. The germline V gene has CDR1 MNHNS and CDR2 SASEGT. TCRdb called clones again from the PCR reads with MiXCR. In the table there are 43,000 or so clones, roughly 15% of which are singletons. This clone was found many times. The antigen is unknown. Ahead of thyroid surgery, no patient had received treatment of any kind. Input material: blood. The TCR comes from a female donor with papillary thyroid cancer or a benign thyroid nodule (not recorded which). Some clones in this sample may be carry-over from other donors' samples. This sequence joins TRBV6-1 and TRBJ2-7, with D perhaps matching TRBD1 (6 bases). For the CDR3, the DNA is TGTGCCAGCAGAGATACTCGACAGGAGATTTCCTACGAGCAGTACTTC. The encoded protein is CASRDTRQEISYEQYF.